One and the same sample provided the 3 T cell receptor beta chains below, sequenced in a study of T-cell reconstitution after alpha-beta-depleted transplantation in children. Preparation of the TCRbeta library used unique molecular identifiers. One entry per CDR3 protein, called by TCRdb with MiXCR from the PCR reads. The sample contains 500,000 to 750,000 distinct CDR3 sequences, 25% to 30% of which appear only once. The sample was PBMCs, taken before TCRalphabeta/CD19-depleted stem cell transplant. The receptors here all came from a boy under three years old with Wiskott-Aldrich syndrome, due to receive a stem cell transplant.

This chain uses TRBV24-1 with TRBJ2-1; 7 bases align to TRBD2. Germline lookup yields CDR1 KGHDR and CDR2 SFDVKD. V shed 12 bases and J 4 bases; nucleotides not matched to a gene: 14. This CDR3 region has 15 residues. For the CDR3, the DNA is TGTGCCGGAAAAGGGCGGCTAGCGGATTACAATGAGCAGTTCTTC. Amino acids: CAGKGRLADYNEQFF.

The rearrangement uses TRBV20-1 and TRBJ1-1; D remains ambiguous. V lost 6 bases and J lost 4, with 24 bases in between. The CDR3 has 16 residues. Per germline, CDR1 DFQATT and CDR2 SNEGSKA (reference sequence). The CDR3 sequence: CSAPNSAFVSSTEAFF. CDR3 DNA sequence: TGCAGTGCGCCTAACTCAGCGTTTGTGTCGAGCACTGAAGCTTTCTTT.

This chain connects TRBV7-2 to TRBJ1-1; D gene ambiguous. The germline gives CDR1 SGHTA, CDR2 FQGNSA. V gave up 2 bases and J gave up 4 bases, with 11 bases separating them. CDR3 length: 14 residues. In DNA, the CDR3 is TGTGCCAGCAGCTTAAAGCAGCTGGGCACTGAAGCTTTCTTT. Encoded protein: CASSLKQLGTEAFF.